Following are 19 T cell receptor beta chains from one sample sequenced in a study of T cells in Graves' hyperthyroidism and ophthalmopathy. Using RNA transcripts as the source, TCR beta CDR3 regions were amplified. Researchers ran a first-round RT-PCR on the TCR CDR3 using the HTBI primer set. TCRdb itself ran the multiplex PCR reads through MiXCR, one entry per CDR3 protein. Here the sample spans hundreds of thousands of distinct CDR3 sequences, nearly 45% being singletons. Input material: peripheral blood or thyroid tissue (not recorded which). The receptors were sampled from an adult man with Graves' disease, either hyperthyroidism or ophthalmopathy (not recorded which).

Ten or more counts support this clonotype. CDR3 nucleotide sequence: TGTGCCAGCAGTGGGACAGGTCACTACGAGCAGTACTTC. It yields the protein CASSGTGHYEQYF. The chain couples TRBV7-9 to TRBJ2-7, with 8 nucleotides matching TRBD1. Per the germline V gene, CDR1 is SEHNR and CDR2 is FQNEAQ (reference sequence). V was clipped by 6 bases and J by 3 bases; unmatched bases: 4. This CDR3 region has 13 residues.

Turning to this clonotype: The junction and the germline gene differ at one end; a read error may be behind it. The chain has TRBV7-9 and TRBJ2-7, with unresolved D. Germline V gene lookup returns CDR1 SEHNR and CDR2 FQNEAQ (reference sequence). The CDR3 extends over 12 amino acids. The DNA of the CDR3 is TGTGCCAGCAGCCCCCAAGGGTACGGGCAGTACTTC. The encoded protein is CASSPQGYGQYF.

This clonotype came up a few times. The chain joins TRBV20-1 to TRBJ2-7; either TRBD1 or TRBD2 may fit D (5 bases each). V was cut by 3 bases and J by 6 bases, with 15 bases left in between. The CDR3 runs 13 residues. Germline V gene data show CDR1 as DFQATT and CDR2 as SNEGSKA (reference sequence). DNA of the CDR3: TGCAGTGCTAGTAGGGACGGCCGTCCCGAGCAGTACTTC. It encodes CSASRDGRPEQYF.

A word on this clonotype: A much more abundant neighbour one base away suggests this may be a read error. This chain uses TRBV2 with TRBJ1-5; no definite D call. V gave up 5 bases and J gave up 3 bases, with 14 bases separating them. CDR1 and CDR2 (germline): SNHLY, FYNNEI. This CDR3 is built from 15 residues. This CDR3 is CASSFYSLANQPQHF. As DNA, the CDR3 is TGTGCCAGCAGTTTCTATAGTTTGGCCAATCAGCCCCAGCATTTT.

V gene TRBV29-1 combines with J gene TRBJ1-5; D gene uncertain. This CDR3 spans 13 amino acids. Trimming left V 8 bases short and J 0 bases short, with 11 bases between. In germline, CDR1 is SQVTM, CDR2 ANQGSEA. Here the CDR3 reads CSLDPGSNQPQHF. The CDR3 bases are TGCAGCTTAGACCCAGGTAGCAATCAGCCCCAGCATTTT. The entire variable domain, with the rest obtained from reference TRBV29-1 and TRBJ1-5, is as follows: SAVISQKPSRDICQRGTSLTIQCQVDSQVTMMFWYRQQPGQSLTLIATANQGSEATYESGFVIDKFPISRPNLTFSTLTVSNMSPEDSSIYLCSLDPGSNQPQHFGDGTRLSIL.

This clonotype was seen at least ten times. CDR3 DNA: TGTGCCATCAGTGACGTCCTAGCTGATGAGACCCAGTACTTC. It yields the protein CAISDVLADETQYF. The rearrangement joins TRBV10-3 to TRBJ2-5; perhaps TRBD2 as D (5 bases). Looked up from germline, CDR1 is ENHRY and CDR2 is SYGVKD. Trimming took off 3 bases at V and 5 bases at J, with 13 bases between the two ends. The length of the CDR3 is 14 residues.

This clonotype was recorded only once. V and J are TRBV7-8 and TRBJ1-5; D is ambiguous. CDR3 length: 14 residues. Trimming left V 5 bases short and J 9 bases short, with 17 bases between. The germline V gene encodes CDR1 SGHVS and CDR2 FQNEAQ. This CDR3 is CASSPGRLGRPQHF. The CDR3 DNA is TGTGCCAGCAGCCCCGGACGGCTAGGAAGGCCCCAGCATTTT.

This chain joins TRBV7-2 and TRBJ1-4; 7 nucleotides align to TRBD1. The CDR3 sequence is 17 residues long. Losses at the gene ends were 5 bases for V and 5 bases for J; bases not matched to a gene: 14. Germline loops: CDR1 SGHTA, CDR2 FQGNSA. The CDR3 sequence is CASSRGGRGFFNEKLFF. The CDR3 DNA reads as TGTGCCAGCAGCAGGGGGGGCAGGGGGTTCTTCAATGAAAAACTGTTTTTT.

The V and J genes are TRBV15 and TRBJ1-5; D is perhaps TRBD1 (6 bases). The germline gives CDR1 LNHNV, CDR2 YYDKDF (reference sequence). The CDR3 covers 14 residues. Trimming shortened V by 11 bases and J by 1 base, and 15 bases separated the two germline ends. The CDR3 nucleotides are TGTGCCTCGCATCAGGGGATAAGCAATCAGCCCCAGCATTTT. It specifies CASHQGISNQPQHF.

The chain combines TRBV7-9 with TRBJ1-4; tentative D call: TRBD1 (6 bases). V was cut by 4 bases and J by 7 bases, with 13 bases left in between. The CDR3 covers 14 residues. Germline V gene lookup returns CDR1 SEHNR and CDR2 FQNEAQ (reference sequence). The CDR3 reads CASSSTGCSEKLFF. The CDR3, as DNA: TGTGCCAGCAGCTCCACAGGGTGCAGTGAAAAACTGTTTTTT.

In its sample, this clonotype was seen many times. The chain joins TRBV19 to TRBJ1-2; 7 positions agree with TRBD1. V lost 10 bases to trimming and J lost 6 bases; unmatched junction nucleotides: 5. This CDR3 contains 11 residues. CDR1 and CDR2 from the germline V gene are LNHDA and SQIVND (reference sequence). The CDR3 loop reads CAISGTDGYTF. CDR3 DNA: TGTGCCATTTCCGGGACAGATGGCTACACCTTC.

In the case of this clonotype: This may arise from a read error, as a much more abundant clone is one base away. V is TRBV24-1 and J is TRBJ2-7; D not certain. Germline V gives CDR1 KGHDR, CDR2 SFDVKD. Trimming left V 6 bases short and J 0 bases short, with 5 bases between. CDR3 size: 12 residues. Written as DNA, the CDR3 is TGTGCCACCAGTAACCGCTCCTACGAGCAGTACTTC. This gives the protein CATSNRSYEQYF.

This chain uses TRBV10-3 with TRBJ1-5; TRBD1 aligns across 8 bases. CDR3 length: 11 amino acids. Trimming cost V 10 bases and J 11 bases; bases outside gene matches: 7. The germline CDR1 and CDR2 sequences are ENHRY and SYGVKD. CDR3 loop: CANGQGETQHF. The CDR3, as DNA: TGTGCCAACGGACAGGGAGAGACCCAGCATTTT.

This clonotype appeared a few times. This sequence joins TRBV9 and TRBJ1-5; a weak D match, TRBD1 (5 bases). This CDR3 has 14 residues. Trimming cost V 5 bases and J 7 bases, with 16 bases left between them. Germline V gives CDR1 SGDLS, CDR2 YYNGEE. The CDR3 nucleotides are TGTGCCAGCAGTTTATCCAGGGTGGGACAGCCCCAGCATTTT. It yields the protein CASSLSRVGQPQHF.

The chain joins TRBV6-1 to TRBJ2-2; maybe TRBD2 (6 bases). CDR1 and CDR2 from the germline V gene are MNHNS and SASEGT. Between the trimmed V and J ends, which lost 0 bases and 7 bases, there was a span of 15 bases. The CDR3 is 16 amino acids. The DNA of the CDR3 is TGTGCCAGCAGTGAAGCGGCGGGGTGGGTGAGCGGGGAGCTGTTTTTT. Its protein is CASSEAAGWVSGELFF.

A single count supports this clonotype. The gene calls are TRBV10-3 and TRBJ1-2; TRBD1 matches at 7 bases. There are 12 residues in the CDR3. The junction had 10 bases not matched to a gene; V was cut back by 7 bases and J by 11 bases. Germline lookup yields CDR1 ENHRY and CDR2 SYGVKD. CDR3 sequence: CAITGDSGAYTF. The CDR3 DNA sequence: TGTGCCATCACTGGGGACAGTGGGGCGTACACCTTC.

The genes are TRBV20-1 and TRBJ1-4; 7 nucleotides match TRBD1. Germline CDR1 and CDR2: DFQATT and SNEGSKA (reference sequence). V lost 2 bases and J lost 7; bases outside the gene matches: 7. The CDR3 sequence is 14 residues long. CDR3 in DNA: TGCAGTGCTAGAATCCAGGGGGGCAGTGAAAAACTGTTTTTT. Residues: CSARIQGGSEKLFF.

This clonotype was observed many times. The genes are TRBV7-9 and TRBJ1-6, with D unresolved. Trimming cost V 1 base and J 3 bases, with 10 bases left between them. Germline values: CDR1 SEHNR, CDR2 FQNEAQ (reference sequence). The CDR3 totals 16 residues. The CDR3 sequence is CASSLVGGSYNSPLHF. The CDR3 DNA sequence: TGTGCCAGCAGCTTAGTAGGAGGGAGCTATAATTCACCCCTCCACTTT.

The chain carries TRBV6-5 and TRBJ2-5, with D possibly being TRBD1 (5 bases). Looked up from germline, CDR1 is MNHEY and CDR2 is SVGAGI. V was clipped by 2 bases and J by 1 base, with 17 bases between them. The CDR3 totals 17 residues. This CDR3 is CASSYLFKGVLQETQYF. Here the CDR3 DNA reads TGTGCCAGCAGTTACCTCTTTAAAGGGGTCCTCCAAGAGACCCAGTACTTC.